This TCR beta chain emerged from a study of Ad26.COV2.S vaccination and SARS-CoV-2 variants. Study as a whole: The trial was COV1001 and the donor's arm was Ad26.COV2.S. Study-wide points: Total T cell responses were possibly underestimated by TCR breadth and depth analyses.

Trimming took 2 bases from V and 6 from J; bases not matched to a gene: 5. The germline V gene encodes CDR1 ENHRY and CDR2 SYGVKD. The CDR3 has 14 amino acids. The treatment here: about 20 received Ad26.COV2.S at low or high dose, single or two shots; 5 received placebo; per-sample allocation not given. Specimen acquisition occurred on day 63 following the initial vaccine or placebo injection. Cohort 1b enrolled adults aged 18-55 years in Boston. Turning to this clone: Its cognate antigen is unknown.

Sequenced by immunoSEQ multiplex PCR; TCRdb stores in-frame clones only, minus some. The sample shows around 350,000 clones, 70% to 90% of them seen only once. V and J are TRBV10-3 and TRBJ1-2, with 8 bases fitting TRBD1. The clonotype was recovered from a person aged 18 to 59 who received the Ad26.COV2.S COVID-19 vaccine or a placebo. The sample was peripheral blood, taken in a trial of Ad26.COV2.S vaccine versus placebo. CDR3 amino acids: CAISEPTGANGYTF. The CDR3 nucleotides read TGTGCCATCAGTGAGCCGACAGGGGCCAATGGCTACACCTTC.